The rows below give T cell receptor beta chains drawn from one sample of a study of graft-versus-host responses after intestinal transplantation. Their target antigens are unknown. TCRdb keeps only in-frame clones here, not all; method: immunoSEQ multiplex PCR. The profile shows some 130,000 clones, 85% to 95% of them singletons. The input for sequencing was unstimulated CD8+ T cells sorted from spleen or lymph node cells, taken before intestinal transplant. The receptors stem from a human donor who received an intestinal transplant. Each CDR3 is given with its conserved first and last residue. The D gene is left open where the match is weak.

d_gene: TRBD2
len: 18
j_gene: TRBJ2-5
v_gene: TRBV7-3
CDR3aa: CASSLTGTSGRAWETQYF
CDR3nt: TGTGCCAGCAGCTTAACCGGGACTAGCGGGAGGGCCTGGGAGACCCAGTACTTC

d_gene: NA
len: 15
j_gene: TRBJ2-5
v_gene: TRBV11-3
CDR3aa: CASSFQALPKETQYF
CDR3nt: TGTGCCAGCAGCTTCCAGGCTCTGCCCAAAGAGACCCAGTACTTC

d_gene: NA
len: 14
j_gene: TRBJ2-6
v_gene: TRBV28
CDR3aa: CASSLNAGANVLTF
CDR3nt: TGTGCCAGCAGTTTAAACGCTGGGGCCAACGTCCTGACTTTC

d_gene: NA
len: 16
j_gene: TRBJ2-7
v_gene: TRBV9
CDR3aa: CASSVGLTGLTYEQYF
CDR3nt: TGTGCCAGCAGCGTAGGCCTTACAGGATTAACCTACGAGCAGTACTTC

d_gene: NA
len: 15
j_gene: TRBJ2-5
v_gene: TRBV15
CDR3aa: CATSDSIDILETQYF
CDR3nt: TGTGCCACCAGCGACTCAATAGATATCCTCGAGACCCAGTACTTC

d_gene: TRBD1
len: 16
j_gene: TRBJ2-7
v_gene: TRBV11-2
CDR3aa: CASSFPDRGIDYEQYF
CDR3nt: TGTGCCAGCAGCTTCCCGGACAGGGGGATCGACTACGAGCAGTACTTC

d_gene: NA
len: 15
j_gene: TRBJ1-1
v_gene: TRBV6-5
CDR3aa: CASSPSRSMNTEAFF
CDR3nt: TGTGCCAGCAGCCCCTCCCGAAGCATGAACACTGAAGCTTTCTTT

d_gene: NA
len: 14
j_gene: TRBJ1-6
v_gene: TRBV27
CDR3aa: CASSIHSGTLYLHF
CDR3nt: TGTGCCAGCAGTATCCATTCCGGGACCCTATATCTCCACTTT

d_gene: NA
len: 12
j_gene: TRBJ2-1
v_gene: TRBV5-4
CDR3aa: CASRQQGNEQFF
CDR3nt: TGTGCCAGCAGACAACAGGGAAATGAGCAGTTCTTC

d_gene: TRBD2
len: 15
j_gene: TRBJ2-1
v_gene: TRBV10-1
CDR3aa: CASSETSGDYNEQFF
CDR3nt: TGCGCCAGCAGCGAAACTAGCGGGGATTACAATGAGCAGTTCTTC